The clone carrying this TCR beta chain appeared a single time. The CDR3 consists of 20 residues. Looked up from germline, CDR1 is GTSNPN and CDR2 is SVGIG (reference sequence). The ends were cut back, 4 bases at V and 0 bases at J, with 28 bases in the middle. This entry is derived from a study of T cell changes during pregnancy in multiple sclerosis. The data were produced by immunoSEQ multiplex PCR, yet TCRdb's version contains in-frame clones alone and is incomplete. Of approximately 30,000 clones in the sample, about 91% were seen once. The gene calls are TRBV30 and TRBJ2-1; maybe TRBD2 (8 bases). The clonotype was recovered from a female donor with multiple sclerosis, enrolled in a pregnancy study. Specimen: CD4+ T cells from peripheral blood mononuclear cells, collected in the second trimester of pregnancy. CDR3 loop: CAWKEIRGGKRGSSYNEQFF. The DNA of the CDR3 is TGTGCCTGGAAAGAGATCCGAGGGGGCAAGCGGGGGAGCTCCTACAATGAGCAGTTCTTC.